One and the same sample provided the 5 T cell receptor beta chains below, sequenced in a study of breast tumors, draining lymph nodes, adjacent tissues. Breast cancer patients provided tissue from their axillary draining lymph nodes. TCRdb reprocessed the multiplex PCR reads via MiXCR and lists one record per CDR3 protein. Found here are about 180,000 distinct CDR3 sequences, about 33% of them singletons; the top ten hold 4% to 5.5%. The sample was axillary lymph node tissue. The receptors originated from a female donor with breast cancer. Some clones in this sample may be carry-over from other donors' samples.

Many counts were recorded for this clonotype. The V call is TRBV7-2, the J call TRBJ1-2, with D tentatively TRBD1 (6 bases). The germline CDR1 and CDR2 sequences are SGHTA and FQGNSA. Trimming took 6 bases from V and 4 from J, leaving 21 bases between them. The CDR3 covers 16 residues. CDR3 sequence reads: CASSSFLGGPVYGYTF. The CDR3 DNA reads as TGTGCCAGCAGTTCGTTCCTCGGGGGGCCGGTCTATGGCTACACCTTC.

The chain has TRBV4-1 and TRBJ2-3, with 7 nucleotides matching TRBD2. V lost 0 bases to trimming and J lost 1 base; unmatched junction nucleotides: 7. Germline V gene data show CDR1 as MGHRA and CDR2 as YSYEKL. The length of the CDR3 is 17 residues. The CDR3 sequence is CASSQDGGRGGTDTQYF. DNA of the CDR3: TGCGCCAGCAGCCAAGATGGGGGGAGGGGCGGCACAGATACGCAGTATTTT.

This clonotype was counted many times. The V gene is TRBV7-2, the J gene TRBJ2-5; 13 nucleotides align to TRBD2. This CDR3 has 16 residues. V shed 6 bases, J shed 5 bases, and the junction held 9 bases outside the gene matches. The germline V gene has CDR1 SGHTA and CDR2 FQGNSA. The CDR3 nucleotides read TGTGCCAGCAGTCGACGGACTAGCGGGAGAAGGGAGACCCAGTACTTC. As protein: CASSRRTSGRRETQYF. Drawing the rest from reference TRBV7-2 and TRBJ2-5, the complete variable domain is GAGVSQSPSNKVTEKGKDVELRCDPISGHTALYWYRQSLGQGLEFLIYFQGNSAPDKSGLPSDRFSAERTGGSVSTLTIQRTQQEDSAVYLCASSRRTSGRRETQYFGPGTRLLVL.

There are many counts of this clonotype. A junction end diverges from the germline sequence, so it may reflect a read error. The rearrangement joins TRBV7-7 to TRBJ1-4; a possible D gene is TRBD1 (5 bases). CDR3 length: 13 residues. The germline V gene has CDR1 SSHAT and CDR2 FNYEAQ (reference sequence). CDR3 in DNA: TGTGCTAGCAGCTTACAGGACAATGAAAAACTGTTTTTT. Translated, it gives CASSLQDNEKLFF.

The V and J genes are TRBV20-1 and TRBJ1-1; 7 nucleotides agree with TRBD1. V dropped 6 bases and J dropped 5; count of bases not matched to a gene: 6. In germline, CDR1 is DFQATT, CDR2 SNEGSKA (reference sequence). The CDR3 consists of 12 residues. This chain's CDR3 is CSAGAGGTEAFF. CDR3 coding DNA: TGCAGTGCGGGAGCAGGGGGGACTGAAGCTTTCTTT.